This T cell receptor (beta chain) comes out of a study of identical twins. Study-level points and caveats: Zero-insertion analyses were open to partial confounding by invariant MAIT and iNKT cells. For monozygotic twins, models underestimated out-of-frame TCR alpha sharing.

Germline lookup yields CDR1 MNHEY and CDR2 SVGEGT. Trimming removed 0 bases at V and 4 bases at J, with 11 bases between. The CDR3 has 15 amino acids. A universal primer site was created by template switching, with the cDNA bearing unique molecular identifiers. TCRdb re-called the 5' RACE reads with MiXCR, one entry per CDR3 protein. The table has about 450,000 distinct CDR3 sequences, 15% to 20% seen once. At least ten counts were recorded for this clonotype. Antigen specificity is unknown. Sequencing was done on a sample of naive T cells sorted from blood. This TCR was sampled from a middle-aged man in good health. J is TRBJ2-3 and V is TRBV6-2 or TRBV6-3; D gene unclear. The chain's CDR3 is CASSYSRTWADTQYF. CDR3 sequence (DNA): TGTGCCAGCAGTTACTCGAGAACCTGGGCAGATACGCAGTATTTT.